The source of this TCR beta chain is a study of blood T cell repertoires in COVID-19. Study summary: The United States, Italy and Spain supplied acute and convalescent COVID-19 samples. In each case, the material was cDNA or gDNA derived from T cells, B-cell-depleted T cells, or PBMCs.

The junction had 9 bases not matched to a gene; V was cut back by 5 bases and J by 9 bases. The CDR3 has 15 residues. From germline, CDR1 is KGHSH and CDR2 LQKENI. In the study's own analysis: For nucleated cells, counts were estimated from reference gene primer amplification. Here immunoSEQ multiplex PCR was the method, and the copy in TCRdb shows in-frame clones only, minus some. V, J and clone size derive from that table, while D and trimming were established from the DNA sequence. The data hold about 110,000 clones, with 75% to 90% observed a single time. The TCR sequence derives from a woman between 55 and 75 years old with acute or convalescent COVID-19. The specimen sequenced was peripheral blood. The chain links TRBV18 to TRBJ2-1; 11 bases are shared with TRBD2. The CDR3 DNA sequence: TGTGCCAGCTCAGCTACTAGCGGGAGTCTTTCTGAGCAGTTCTTC. It codes for CASSATSGSLSEQFF.